This TCR beta chain derives from a study of blood T cells in healthy people across ages. The authors ran a second PCR of 7 to 11 cycles using a sample-barcoded 5' primer and a J-beta primer mix. TCRdb re-called the 5' RACE reads through MiXCR, storing one row per CDR3 protein. Of 1.5 million or so distinct CDR3 sequences in the sample, roughly 40% were seen once. Germline V gene sequence: CDR1 ENHRY, CDR2 SYGVKD. Between the trimmed V and J ends, which lost 4 bases and 3 bases, there was a span of 11 bases. The CDR3 runs 14 residues. This chain uses TRBV10-3 with TRBJ2-3; possible D gene TRBD2, 6 bases. The receptor was isolated from a woman aged 18-29 years in good health. Material for sequencing was blood. CDR3: CAISVGRGTDTQYF. CDR3 bases: TGTGCCATCAGTGTGGGGCGGGGTACAGATACGCAGTATTTT.